This T cell receptor beta chain appears in the sequencing data of a study of somatic mutations in cytotoxic T cells in rheumatoid arthritis. Study-wide context: Right after diagnosis, and before any treatment had started, patient peripheral blood (almost 31 ml EDTA) was drawn. Nearly 100% purity was obtained when some V beta antibody-stained T-cell populations were flow-sorted; these included V beta1+ cells sequenced for TCRB.

Only in-frame clones appear in the TCRdb table, and some are missing; sequencing was by immunoSEQ multiplex PCR. The sample has some 2,500 clones, roughly 80% seen once. Study-level findings and limits: A significant difference in CD8+ T-cell clonality was not found between rheumatoid arthritis patients and age-matched healthy controls. The CD8+ clonality of rheumatoid arthritis patients increased with age, whereas that of healthy controls did not.

This clone was seen just once. Its antigen remains unknown. At one end the junction does not follow the germline gene, possibly because of a read error. The sample carries other DNA sequences with the same CDR3. Germline V lookup: CDR1 SGHNT, CDR2 YYREEE (reference sequence). The CDR3 sequence is 15 residues long. The sequence was collected from a man in his sixties with rheumatoid arthritis. The material sequenced was CD8+ T cells sorted from blood. This rearrangement joins TRBV5-4 to TRBJ1-5; maybe TRBD1 (5 bases). CDR3 sequence: CASSQVLAGNQPQHF. The CDR3 region has the DNA TGCGCCAGCAGCCAAGTATTGGCAGGGAATCAGCCCCAGCATTTT.